The T cell receptor (beta chain) under discussion was sequenced for a study of identical twins. As concerns this clonotype: Its cognate antigen is unknown.

Study observations and caveats: The analysis was cross-sectional rather than longitudinal within donors. Among out-of-frame alpha sequences shared by twins, low generation probability occurred in excess. Weaker excess twin sharing was seen among beta out-of-frame sequences.

The donors were all healthy and Caucasian. MiXCR, applied by TCRdb to the 5' RACE reads, yields one record per CDR3 protein. The profile shows 420,000 or so distinct CDR3 sequences, less than 20% of them singletons. This clonotype originated in a man aged 45-65 years in good health. Sequenced sample: naive T cells sorted from blood.

CDR3 protein: CATSRSTGIDEQYF. DNA for the CDR3: TGTGCCACCAGCAGATCTACCGGGATCGACGAGCAGTACTTC. V is TRBV15 and J is TRBJ2-7; TRBD2 might be the D (5 bases). CDR3 length: 14 residues. CDR1 is LNHNV, CDR2 YYDKDF, per germline (reference sequence). The germline V and J ends were trimmed by 2 bases and 5 bases, with 13 bases remaining between them.